Listed below are T cell receptor beta chains from one sample, sequenced in a study of shared clonotypes between healthy human individuals. Sequencing used immunoSEQ multiplex PCR; TCRdb keeps in-frame clones, though not all of them. The table includes more than 500,000 clones, more than 95% detected once. Sequenced: naive CD4+ T cells sorted from blood. All receptors derive from a woman between 25 and 40 years old in good health. Both conserved end residues are part of each CDR3. Each record gives: J gene, D gene, V gene, clone size, CDR3 protein, CDR3 DNA. The D gene is left open where the match is weak. Where a row states a size, it is once, few, many or the class of an expanded clone; other rows omit it.

TRBJ2-7	NA	TRBV11-2	NA	CASSFDVTFYEQYF	TGTGCCAGCAGCTTCGACGTCACGTTCTACGAGCAGTACTTC
TRBJ2-7	NA	TRBV5-1	NA	CASSKDSYEQYF	TGCGCCAGCAGTAAGGACAGCTACGAGCAGTACTTC
TRBJ2-5	NA	TRBV15	NA	CATSRDSAGRAQYF	TGTGCCACCAGCAGAGATTCGGCCGGCAGGGCCCAGTACTTC
TRBJ2-1	TRBD2	TRBV27	NA	CASSLSIAGGPVNEQFF	TGTGCCAGCAGTTTATCTATAGCGGGAGGGCCAGTGAATGAGCAGTTCTTC
TRBJ2-3	NA	TRBV29-1	NA	CSVLRGASTDTQYF	TGCAGCGTTCTCCGCGGGGCTAGCACAGATACGCAGTATTTT
TRBJ2-7	NA	TRBV21-1	NA	CASRKSGRVDEQYF	TGTGCCAGCAGGAAAAGCGGGAGGGTGGACGAGCAGTACTTC
TRBJ2-4	NA	TRBV2	once	CASASGGKNIQYF	TGTGCCAGCGCGTCCGGGGGCAAAAACATTCAGTACTTC
TRBJ2-6	NA	TRBV2	NA	CASRLRDSGANVLTF	TGTGCCAGCAGATTGAGGGACTCTGGGGCCAACGTCCTGACTTTC
TRBJ1-3	NA	TRBV7-6	NA	CASSSTIRGGLGNTIYF	TGTGCCAGCAGCTCGACAATACGCGGGGGGCTAGGAAACACCATATATTTT
TRBJ2-7	NA	TRBV5-1	once	CASSLVGYEQYF	TGCGCCAGCAGCTTGGTGGGCTACGAGCAGTACTTC
TRBJ1-4	TRBD1	TRBV27	once	CASSFFTGGNEKLFF	TGTGCCAGCAGTTTCTTCACAGGGGGGAATGAAAAACTGTTTTTT
TRBJ2-7	NA	TRBV6-5	NA	CASSYSETNYEQYF	TGTGCCAGCAGTTACTCCGAGACTAACTACGAGCAGTACTTC
TRBJ1-1	NA	TRBV13	NA	CASSVEGRREAFF	TGTGCCAGCAGCGTCGAGGGGCGCAGGGAAGCTTTCTTT
TRBJ1-2	NA	TRBV9	NA	CASSVAPGNTAGYTF	TGTGCCAGCAGCGTAGCGCCGGGGAATACAGCGGGCTACACCTTC
TRBJ2-7	NA	TRBV28	NA	CASSVTYEQYF	TGTGCCAGCAGTGTTACCTACGAGCAGTACTTC
TRBJ2-5	NA	TRBV15	NA	CATSRDVEETQYF	TGTGCCACCAGCAGAGATGTAGAAGAGACCCAGTACTTC
TRBJ2-7	NA	TRBV4-2	NA	CASSQAGTLDYEQYF	TGTGCCAGCAGCCAAGCTGGGACTCTAGACTACGAGCAGTACTTC
TRBJ1-1	TRBD1	TRBV9	NA	CASSAGQRGTEAFF	TGTGCCAGCAGCGCGGGACAGAGGGGAACTGAAGCTTTCTTT
TRBJ2-5	TRBD2	TRBV28	NA	CASKRLAGNQETQYF	TGTGCCAGCAAACGACTAGCGGGAAACCAAGAGACCCAGTACTTC
TRBJ2-5	TRBD1	TRBV10-3	once	CAICTGVEETQYF	TGTGCCATCTGTACAGGGGTGGAAGAGACCCAGTACTTC
TRBJ1-3	NA	TRBV18	once	CASSIGQHYSGNTIYF	TGTGCCAGCTCCATTGGCCAACACTACTCTGGAAACACCATATATTTT
TRBJ2-2	TRBD2	TRBV11-2	NA	CASSLSSGKNTGELFF	TGTGCCAGCAGCTTAAGTAGCGGGAAGAACACCGGGGAGCTGTTTTTT
TRBJ2-3	TRBD2	TRBV7-6	NA	CASTPRSGSGQRTQYF	TGTGCCAGCACCCCCCGGAGCGGGAGCGGTCAGCGGACGCAGTATTTT
TRBJ2-7	TRBD1	TRBV18	NA	CASSPDRVNEQYF	TGTGCCAGCTCCCCCGACAGGGTCAACGAGCAGTACTTC
TRBJ2-2	NA	TRBV7-8	NA	CASSRERFGGELFF	TGTGCCAGCAGCCGCGAGAGGTTCGGCGGGGAGCTGTTTTTT
TRBJ1-2	TRBD1	TRBV13	NA	CASSWRQGGYTF	TGTGCCAGCAGCTGGCGACAGGGCGGCTACACCTTC
TRBJ2-3	TRBD2	TRBV19	NA	CASGTSGGDTQYF	TGTGCCAGTGGGACTAGCGGCGGAGATACGCAGTATTTT
TRBJ2-7	TRBD1	TRBV29-1	NA	CSAARQGYEQYF	TGCAGCGCCGCAAGACAGGGCTACGAGCAGTACTTC
TRBJ2-1	TRBD2	TRBV11-3	NA	CASSLQSGGYNEQFF	TGTGCCAGCAGCTTACAATCGGGAGGGTACAATGAGCAGTTCTTC
TRBJ2-7	TRBD2	TRBV5-4	NA	CASSIGTTTSYEQYF	TGTGCCAGCAGCATCGGGACTACCACTTCCTACGAGCAGTACTTC
TRBJ2-2	NA	TRBV5-1	NA	CASSLTVTGELFF	TGCGCCAGCAGCTTGACAGTCACCGGGGAGCTGTTTTTT
TRBJ1-5	NA	TRBV5-1	few	CASSPGRENQPQHF	TGCGCCAGCAGCCCCGGACGGGAAAATCAGCCCCAGCATTTT
TRBJ1-2	TRBD1	TRBV6-5	NA	CASTKGSQGARGYTF	TGTGCCAGCACCAAAGGGTCACAGGGGGCGCGCGGCTACACCTTC
TRBJ2-3	NA	TRBV7-3	NA	CASSSIQGREADTQYF	TGTGCCAGCAGCTCGATACAGGGACGTGAGGCAGATACGCAGTATTTT
TRBJ2-7	NA	TRBV5-1	NA	CASRPRQSGSYEQYF	TGCGCCAGCAGGCCGCGGCAGAGCGGGTCCTACGAGCAGTACTTC
TRBJ2-7	NA	TRBV6-1	NA	CASSERQYEQYF	TGTGCCAGCAGTGAACGGCAATACGAGCAGTACTTC
TRBJ2-7	NA	TRBV27	NA	CASSLLGEYEQYF	TGTGCCAGCAGTCTCTTGGGAGAATACGAGCAGTACTTC
TRBJ1-1	NA	TRBV27	NA	CASSFGRGGITEAFF	TGTGCCAGCAGTTTCGGTAGGGGCGGAATCACTGAAGCTTTCTTT
TRBJ2-1	NA	TRBV7-2	NA	CASSLRRGKFF	TGTGCCAGCAGCTTACGCCGCGGGAAGTTCTTC
TRBJ2-7	NA	TRBV5-5	NA	CASSETTSFSEQYF	TGTGCCAGCAGCGAAACTACTAGCTTCAGCGAGCAGTACTTC
TRBJ1-5	TRBD1	TRBV16	NA	CASSQGTANQPQHF	TGTGCCAGCAGCCAAGGGACAGCAAATCAGCCCCAGCATTTT
TRBJ2-2	TRBD2	TRBV28	once	CASTLAGVNTGELFF	TGTGCCAGCACTCTAGCGGGAGTGAACACCGGGGAGCTGTTTTTT